The 10 T cell receptor beta chains below come from one sample, sequenced in a study of cytomegalovirus exposure and HLA in healthy donors. The assay was immunoSEQ multiplex PCR, and TCRdb's table has in-frame clones only and misses some. The table lists 260,000 or so clones, around 90% of them singletons. The sample comprised PBMCs. All receptors come from a woman in her 30s in good health and CMV-seronegative.

V and J are TRBV27 and TRBJ2-7; 11 bases are a match to TRBD2. Germline CDR1 and CDR2: MNHEY and SMNVEV (reference sequence). Trimming cost V 7 bases and J 4 bases; bases outside gene matches: 9. This CDR3 has 15 amino acids. CDR3 sequence: CASTLRGTSGYEQYF. The CDR3 DNA reads as TGTGCCAGCACCCTTAGGGGGACTAGCGGTTACGAGCAGTACTTC.

The rearrangement joins TRBV4-2 to TRBJ1-1, with D uncertain. Trimming removed 5 bases at V and 3 bases at J, with 4 bases between. This CDR3 has 11 residues. Germline V gene lookup returns CDR1 LGHNA and CDR2 YNFKEQ. CDR3 DNA: TGTGCCAGCAGCGTATACACTGAAGCTTTCTTT. Its protein product is CASSVYTEAFF.

This clone was observed once. The rearrangement joins TRBV30 to TRBJ1-1, with D tentatively TRBD1 (6 bases). Germline V gene lookup returns CDR1 GTSNPN and CDR2 SVGIG (reference sequence). Trimming took 1 base from V and 1 from J, leaving 10 bases between them. This CDR3 region has 14 residues. The CDR3 region has the DNA TGTGCCTGGAGTGCCCTACAGGGGAACACTGAAGCTTTCTTT. Translated, it gives CAWSALQGNTEAFF.

The chain uses TRBV10-3 and TRBJ2-4; tentative D call: TRBD1 (6 bases). This CDR3 has 15 amino acids. V was trimmed by 6 bases and J by 5 bases, leaving 17 bases between them. The germline gives CDR1 ENHRY, CDR2 SYGVKD. The CDR3 coding sequence is TGTGCCATCAGCGGAGGCCGGGACACTCAAAACATTCAGTACTTC. Translating gives CAISGGRDTQNIQYF.

The J gene is TRBJ2-3, the V gene TRBV14; D gene unclear. With 1 base removed from V and 0 bases from J, the gap between germline ends came to 11 bases. The CDR3 has 16 amino acids. CDR1 and CDR2 (germline): SGHDN, FVKESK. The CDR3 sequence is CASSQGYGLSTDTQYF. The CDR3 nucleotides read TGTGCCAGCAGCCAAGGGTACGGCCTCAGCACAGATACGCAGTATTTT.

This chain uses TRBV6-1 with TRBJ2-7; D remains unclear. The V gene's germline CDR1 is MNHNS and CDR2 SASEGT. The CDR3 consists of 13 residues. V was shortened by 6 bases and J by 3 bases, with 12 bases between the two germline ends. The CDR3 DNA reads as TGTGCCAGCAGCCCCGGGTTCGACTACGAGCAGTACTTC. Protein sequence: CASSPGFDYEQYF.

The genes are TRBV25-1 and TRBJ2-7, with D unresolved. The CDR3 has 14 amino acids. Germline V gene data show CDR1 as MGHDK and CDR2 as SYGVNS. The V end lost 5 bases, the J end lost 5 bases, and 16 bases lay between the germline ends. CDR3 residues: CASSKEKSSHEQYF. CDR3 coding DNA: TGTGCCAGCAGTAAAGAGAAGTCCAGCCACGAGCAGTACTTC.

This sequence joins TRBV28 and TRBJ2-6; D unresolved. The CDR3 consists of 17 residues. Trimming stripped 7 bases from V and 0 bases from J, with 16 bases between. Germline CDR1 and CDR2: MDHEN and SYDVKM. CDR3: CASTPPGSRSGANVLTF. The DNA of the CDR3 is TGTGCCAGCACCCCCCCAGGCTCGCGCTCTGGGGCCAACGTCCTGACTTTC.

The chain combines TRBV5-6 with TRBJ2-7, with 14 bases lining up with TRBD2. The V segment lost 4 bases and the J segment 11 bases; nucleotides outside the gene matches: 2. This CDR3 is 12 amino acids long. Germline V gives CDR1 SGHDT, CDR2 YYEEEE. The CDR3 protein is CASSLTSGREYF. CDR3 DNA sequence: TGTGCCAGCAGCCTGACTAGCGGGAGGGAGTACTTC.

The rearrangement links TRBV16 to TRBJ2-7, with D possibly matching TRBD2 (6 bases). The germline CDR1 and CDR2 sequences are KGHSY and FQNENV. The V gene lost 4 bases and the J gene lost 3 bases, with 16 bases spanning the gap. CDR3 length: 15 residues. For the CDR3, the DNA is TGTGCCAGCAGCCCCCAAGCCGGGGGTCGCTACGAGCAGTACTTC. It yields the protein CASSPQAGGRYEQYF.